This T cell receptor (beta chain) is drawn from a study of shared clonotypes between healthy human individuals. Concerning this clone: The target antigen is unknown.

The study, taken as a whole, reports: It was observed that 5% to 6% of naive CD4 clonotypes were shared across a few donors. A small donor pool kept down the genetic and exposure-history diversity that was represented.

Sequencing used immunoSEQ multiplex PCR; TCRdb keeps in-frame clones, though not all of them. The sample shows over a million clones, roughly 96% of them seen only once. CDR1 and CDR2 (germline): MRHNA, SNTAGT. V gave up 0 bases and J gave up 0 bases; unmatched junction bases: 2. This CDR3 is 16 amino acids long. The chain links TRBV6-4 to TRBJ2-1, with 7 positions matching TRBD2. The source of this sequence is a man in his thirties or forties in good health. Sequenced sample: naive CD4+ T cells sorted from blood. The subset: CD45RA+ positively selected. The CDR3 region is CASSDSSSGSYNEQFF. CDR3 nucleotides: TGTGCCAGCAGTGACTCGTCTAGCGGCTCCTACAATGAGCAGTTCTTC.